This is a list of T cell receptor beta chains from one sample in a study of read filtering for tumor transcriptome and immune sequencing. TCRdb recomputed calls from the reads with MiXCR, one row per CDR3 protein. Seen here are 25,000 to 35,000 distinct CDR3 sequences, approximately 15% observed once, and the top ten hold approximately 40%. Sequenced input: a population of CD138-negative cells sorted from bone marrow. These receptors originate from a donor at least 40 years old with multiple myeloma. Both conserved end residues are part of each CDR3. Fields, in order: clone size, D gene, J gene, V gene, CDR3 protein, CDR3 DNA. The D gene is left open where the match is weak. The size of a clone is reported for some rows only, either as once, few or many, or as a class for expanded clones.

many TRBD1 TRBJ1-1 TRBV6-6 CASSYRDRGPAEAFF TGTGCCAGCAGTTACCGGGACAGGGGGCCCGCTGAAGCTTTCTTT
many TRBD2 TRBJ2-3 TRBV20-1 CSATQTSEGGDTQYF TGCAGTGCTACCCAGACTAGCGAGGGGGGGGATACGCAGTATTTT
many TRBD2 TRBJ2-1 TRBV24-1 CATSDFGAGAYNEQFF TGTGCCACCAGTGATTTTGGGGCGGGAGCCTACAATGAGCAGTTCTTC
few - TRBJ2-2 TRBV7-6 CASSAGLTNTGELFF TGTGCCAGCAGCGCCGGACTAACCAACACCGGGGAGCTGTTTTTT
- - TRBJ1-4 TRBV6-6 CASSYGIGGGKLFF TGTGCCAGCAGTTACGGTATCGGTGGGGGAAAACTGTTTTTT
many - TRBJ2-1 TRBV24-1 CATSDYSYEQFF TGTGCCACCAGTGACTATAGCTATGAGCAGTTCTTC
many - TRBJ2-5 TRBV5-1 CASSLSLQETQYF TGCGCCAGCAGCTTGTCCCTCCAAGAGACCCAGTACTTC
once TRBD2 TRBJ2-1 TRBV30 CAWRRSLAGRCSYNEQLF TGTGCCTGGAGACGGAGTCTAGCGGGTAGGTGCTCCTACAATGAGCAGCTCTTC
many - TRBJ1-4 TRBV7-2 CASSLGTGSHATNEKLFF TGTGCCAGCAGCTTAGGAACAGGGTCTCATGCAACTAATGAAAAACTGTTTTTT
- - TRBJ2-7 TRBV5-6 CASSSIQGLREQYF TGTGCCAGCAGCTCGATACAGGGTCTCCGCGAGCAGTACTTC
many TRBD2 TRBJ2-7 TRBV7-3 CASSLTSGSSYEQYF TGTGCCAGCAGTTTGACTAGCGGGAGCTCCTACGAGCAGTACTTC
many TRBD1 TRBJ2-5 TRBV28 CASSRDSEETQYF TGTGCCAGCAGCCGGGACAGTGAAGAGACCCAGTACTTC
many - TRBJ2-3 TRBV6-5 CASSYDDTQYF TGTGCCAGCAGTTACGATGATACGCAGTATTTT
many - TRBJ2-1 TRBV7-9 CASSRGRKEQFF TGTGCCAGCAGCCGCGGACGAAAAGAGCAGTTCTTC
many - TRBJ2-1 TRBV4-2 CASSQDGSGPYNEQFF TGTGCCAGCAGCCAAGATGGCAGCGGACCCTACAATGAGCAGTTCTTC
many - TRBJ2-7 TRBV28 CASSLPELREQYF TGTGCCAGCAGTCTCCCGGAGTTACGCGAGCAGTACTTC
- TRBD2 TRBJ2-5 TRBV18 CASSPRQAGGPETQYF TGTGCCAGCTCACCTAGGCAAGCGGGAGGTCCAGAGACCCAGTACTTC
many TRBD2 TRBJ2-1 TRBV3-1 CASSHREGGNEQFF TGTGCCAGCAGCCACCGGGAGGGCGGCAATGAGCAGTTCTTC
many TRBD2 TRBJ2-7 TRBV13 CASSPRVYLQEPGLAGSYEQYF TGTGCCAGCAGCCCCCGGGTCTATTTACAGGAGCCGGGACTAGCGGGATCATACGAGCAGTACTTC
many TRBD2 TRBJ2-5 TRBV11-3 CASSSSGSLQETQYF TGTGCCAGCAGCTCTAGCGGTTCCCTTCAAGAGACCCAGTACTTC
- TRBD1 TRBJ2-1 TRBV6-5 CASSYGQGANEQFF TGTGCCAGCAGTTATGGACAGGGGGCAAATGAGCAGTTCTTC
many TRBD1 TRBJ1-4 TRBV6-5 CASSLDRGRSEKLFF TGTGCCAGCAGCCTAGACAGGGGGCGAAGTGAAAAACTGTTTTTT
many - TRBJ2-7 TRBV19 CASSIQGTSYEQYF TGTGCCAGTAGTATTCAAGGGACTTCCTACGAGCAGTACTTC
- - TRBJ2-3 TRBV3-1 CASRGLRLNSTDTQYF TGTGCCAGCAGGGGTCTTCGACTTAATAGCACAGATACGCAGTATTTT
- TRBD2 TRBJ2-2 TRBV29-1 CSAKKTSGPTRELFF TGCAGCGCAAAGAAGACTAGCGGGCCCACCAGGGAGCTGTTTTTT
many TRBD2 TRBJ2-5 TRBV29-1 CSLRLAGTQETQYF TGCAGCTTAAGACTAGCGGGTACCCAAGAGACCCAGTACTTC
- TRBD1 TRBJ1-5 TRBV30 CAWSSKPGQGCQPQHF TGTGCCTGGAGTTCAAAACCGGGACAGGGTTGTCAGCCCCAGCATTTT
many - TRBJ2-3 TRBV7-9 CASSFRGNTDTQYF TGTGCCAGCAGCTTTCGCGGAAACACAGATACGCAGTATTTT
many - TRBJ2-7 TRBV5-1 CASSLVGPPGSYEQYF TGCGCCAGCAGCTTGGTCGGCCCCCCTGGCTCCTACGAGCAGTACTTC
- TRBD1 TRBJ2-3 TRBV6-1 CASSLGQGFGDTQYF TGTGCCAGCAGCCTGGGACAGGGATTTGGAGATACGCAGTATTTT
many TRBD1 TRBJ2-7 TRBV3-1 CASSPGQSSYEQYF TGTGCCAGCAGCCCGGGACAGAGCTCCTACGAGCAGTACTTC
many TRBD1 TRBJ2-1 TRBV6-6 CASSYTGQYNEQFF TGTGCCAGCAGTTACACGGGACAGTACAATGAGCAGTTCTTC
many TRBD1 TRBJ2-7 TRBV29-1 CSVGLQGLGEQYF TGCAGCGTTGGGCTACAGGGGCTGGGCGAGCAGTACTTC
many TRBD1 TRBJ2-7 TRBV7-9 CASSTRQGFYEQYF TGTGCCAGCAGCACCCGACAGGGGTTCTACGAGCAGTACTTC
once - TRBJ2-1 TRBV7-3 CASSLNEFGEQFF TGTGCCAGCAGCTTAAACGAGTTCGGTGAGCAGTTCTTC
many TRBD1 TRBJ1-1 TRBV7-3 CASSLYPQGDTEAFF TGTGCCAGCAGCCTTTACCCTCAGGGGGACACTGAAGCTTTCTTT